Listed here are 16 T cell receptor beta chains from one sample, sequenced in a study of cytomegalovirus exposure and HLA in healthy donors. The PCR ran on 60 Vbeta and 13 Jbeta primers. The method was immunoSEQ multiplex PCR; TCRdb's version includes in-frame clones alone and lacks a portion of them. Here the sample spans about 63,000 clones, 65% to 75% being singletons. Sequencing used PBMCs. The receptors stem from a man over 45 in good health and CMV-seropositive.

The CDR3 region is CASSLLAGANVLTF. As DNA, the CDR3 is TGTGCCAGCAGTTTACTAGCTGGGGCCAACGTCCTGACTTTC. J is TRBJ2-6 and V is TRBV27; D is unresolved. The germline V gene encodes CDR1 MNHEY and CDR2 SMNVEV (reference sequence). Trimming cost V 2 bases and J 2 bases, with 4 bases left between them. The length of the CDR3 is 14 residues.

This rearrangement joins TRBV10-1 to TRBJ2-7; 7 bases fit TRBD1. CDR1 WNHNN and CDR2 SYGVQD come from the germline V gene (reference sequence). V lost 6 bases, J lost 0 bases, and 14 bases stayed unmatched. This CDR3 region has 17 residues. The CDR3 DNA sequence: TGCGCCAGCAGCTTGAATTCCGGGACAGCGAGCTCCTACGAGCAGTACTTC. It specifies CASSLNSGTASSYEQYF.

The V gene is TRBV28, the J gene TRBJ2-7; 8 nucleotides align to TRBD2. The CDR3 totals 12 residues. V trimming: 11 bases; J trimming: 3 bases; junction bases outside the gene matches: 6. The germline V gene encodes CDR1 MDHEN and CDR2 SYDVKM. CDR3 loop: CARRSGNYEQYF. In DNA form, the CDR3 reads TGTGCCCGGCGTAGCGGGAACTACGAGCAGTACTTC.

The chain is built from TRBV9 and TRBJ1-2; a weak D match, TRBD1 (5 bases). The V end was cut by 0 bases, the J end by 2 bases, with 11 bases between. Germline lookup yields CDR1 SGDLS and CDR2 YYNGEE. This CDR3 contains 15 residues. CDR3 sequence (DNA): TGTGCCAGCAGCGTAGCAATGGACAAAAACTATGGCTACACCTTC. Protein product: CASSVAMDKNYGYTF. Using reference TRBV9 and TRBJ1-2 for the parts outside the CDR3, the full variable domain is DSGVTQTPKHLITATGQRVTLRCSPRSGDLSVYWYQQSLDQGLQFLIQYYNGEERAKGNILERFSAQQFPDLHSELNLSSLELGDSALYFCASSVAMDKNYGYTFGSGTRLTVV.

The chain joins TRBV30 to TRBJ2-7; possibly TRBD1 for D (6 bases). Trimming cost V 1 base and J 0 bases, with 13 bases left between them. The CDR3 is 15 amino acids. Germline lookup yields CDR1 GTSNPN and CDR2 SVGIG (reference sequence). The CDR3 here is CAWSGSPDSSYEQYF. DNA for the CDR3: TGTGCCTGGAGTGGCTCTCCGGACAGCTCCTACGAGCAGTACTTC.

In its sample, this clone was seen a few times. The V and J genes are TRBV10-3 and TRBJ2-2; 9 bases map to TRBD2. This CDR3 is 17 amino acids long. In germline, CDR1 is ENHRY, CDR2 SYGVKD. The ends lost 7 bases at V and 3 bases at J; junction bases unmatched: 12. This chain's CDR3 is CAIKSWAGGEDTGELFF. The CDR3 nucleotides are TGTGCCATCAAGTCTTGGGCGGGAGGGGAGGACACCGGGGAGCTGTTTTTT.

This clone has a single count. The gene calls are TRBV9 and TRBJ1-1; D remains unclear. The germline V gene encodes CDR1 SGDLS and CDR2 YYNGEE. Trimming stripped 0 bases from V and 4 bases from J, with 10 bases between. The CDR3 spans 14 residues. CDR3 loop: CASSVEPVGTEAFF. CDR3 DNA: TGTGCCAGCAGCGTAGAGCCCGTCGGCACTGAAGCTTTCTTT.

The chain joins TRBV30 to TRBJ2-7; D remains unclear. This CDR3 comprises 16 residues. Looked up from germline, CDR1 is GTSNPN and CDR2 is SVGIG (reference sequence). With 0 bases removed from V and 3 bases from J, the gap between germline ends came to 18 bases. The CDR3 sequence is CAWSVPGATRRYEQYF. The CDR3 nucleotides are TGTGCCTGGAGTGTACCAGGTGCGACCCGACGCTACGAGCAGTACTTC.

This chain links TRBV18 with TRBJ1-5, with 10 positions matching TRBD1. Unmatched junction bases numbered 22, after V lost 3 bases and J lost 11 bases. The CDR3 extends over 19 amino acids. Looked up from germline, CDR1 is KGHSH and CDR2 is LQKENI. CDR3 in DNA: TGTGCCAGCTCACCTTCCGGGACAGGGGCTAGGACAACTTTAGGGGCCCAGCATTTT. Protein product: CASSPSGTGARTTLGAQHF.

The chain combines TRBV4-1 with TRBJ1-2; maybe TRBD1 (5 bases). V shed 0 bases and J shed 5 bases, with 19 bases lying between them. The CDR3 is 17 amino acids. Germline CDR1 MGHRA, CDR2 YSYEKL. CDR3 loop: CASSQDRRDLTHYGYTF. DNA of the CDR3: TGCGCCAGCAGCCAAGATAGGAGGGACCTTACCCATTATGGCTACACCTTC.

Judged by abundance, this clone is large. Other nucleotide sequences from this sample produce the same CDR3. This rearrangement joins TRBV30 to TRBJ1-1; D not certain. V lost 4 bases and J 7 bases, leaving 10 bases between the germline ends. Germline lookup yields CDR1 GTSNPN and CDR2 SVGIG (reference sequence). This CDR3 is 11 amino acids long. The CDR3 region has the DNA TGTGCCTGGATCCCCCTAATTGAAGCTTTCTTT. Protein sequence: CAWIPLIEAFF.

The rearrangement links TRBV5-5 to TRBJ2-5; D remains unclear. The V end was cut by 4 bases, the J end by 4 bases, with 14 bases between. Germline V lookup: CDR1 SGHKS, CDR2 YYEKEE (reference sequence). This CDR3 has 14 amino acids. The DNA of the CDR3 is TGTGCCAGCAGCCCCCAACTGATCCGAGAGACCCAGTACTTC. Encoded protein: CASSPQLIRETQYF.

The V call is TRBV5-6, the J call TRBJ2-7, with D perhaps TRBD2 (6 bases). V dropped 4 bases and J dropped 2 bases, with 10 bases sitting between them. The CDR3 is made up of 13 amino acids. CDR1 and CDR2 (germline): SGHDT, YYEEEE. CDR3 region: CASSKRAAYEQYF. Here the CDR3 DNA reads TGTGCCAGCAGCAAGCGGGCAGCCTACGAGCAGTACTTC.

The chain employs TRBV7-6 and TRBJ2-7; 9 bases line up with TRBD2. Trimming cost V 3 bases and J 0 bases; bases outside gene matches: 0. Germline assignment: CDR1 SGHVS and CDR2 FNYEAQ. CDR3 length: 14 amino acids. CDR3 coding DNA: TGTGCCAGCAGCTTTAGCGGGGGCTCCTACGAGCAGTACTTC. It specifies CASSFSGGSYEQYF.

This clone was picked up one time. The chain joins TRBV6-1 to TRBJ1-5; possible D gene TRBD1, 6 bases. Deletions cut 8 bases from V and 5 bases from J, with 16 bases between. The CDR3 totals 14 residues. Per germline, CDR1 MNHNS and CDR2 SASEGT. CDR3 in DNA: TGTGCCAGCGCGTGGGGGGGCAGGGATCAGCCCCAGCATTTT. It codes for CASAWGGRDQPQHF.

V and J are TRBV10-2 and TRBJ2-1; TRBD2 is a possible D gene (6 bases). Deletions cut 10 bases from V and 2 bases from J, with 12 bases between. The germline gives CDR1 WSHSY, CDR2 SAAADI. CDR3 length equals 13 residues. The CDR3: CATGEPTYNEQFF. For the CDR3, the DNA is TGCGCCACGGGAGAACCAACCTACAATGAGCAGTTCTTC.